Each of the 32 T cell receptor beta chains below was sequenced from the same sample in a study of beta chain features in type 1 diabetes. Since all of the isolated RNA was reverse transcribed, expressed TCRB transcripts were what got sequenced. Using immunoSEQ multiplex PCR, the repertoire was profiled, and TCRdb retains in-frame clones only, with some absent. Of about 250,000 clones detected, roughly 14% appear once; the ten largest clones hold more than 0.02%. Material: naive CD4+ T cells from blood. These receptors all stem from a woman in her 40s in good health.

The chain couples TRBV7-9 to TRBJ1-3; perhaps TRBD1 as D (5 bases). Germline V gene sequence: CDR1 SEHNR, CDR2 FQNEAQ (reference sequence). This CDR3 has 16 amino acids. Trimming shortened V by 0 bases and J by 4 bases, and 13 bases separated the two germline ends. For the CDR3, the DNA is TGTGCCAGCAGCTTAGCGCGGGGCTCTACCGGAAACACCATATATTTT. Protein product: CASSLARGSTGNTIYF.

V is TRBV7-2 and J is TRBJ1-2; D gene ambiguous. CDR3 length: 13 amino acids. Trimming took 5 bases from V and 6 from J, leaving 13 bases between them. Germline V gene sequence: CDR1 SGHTA, CDR2 FQGNSA. This CDR3 is CASSREELHGYTF. CDR3 sequence (DNA): TGTGCCAGCAGCCGAGAGGAATTGCATGGCTACACCTTC. Supplemented by reference TRBV7-2 and TRBJ1-2, the full variable domain reads GAGVSQSPSNKVTEKGKDVELRCDPISGHTALYWYRQSLGQGLEFLIYFQGNSAPDKSGLPSDRFSAERTGGSVSTLTIQRTQQEDSAVYLCASSREELHGYTFGSGTRLTVV.

This clone was picked up a small number of times. The chain has TRBV7-9 and TRBJ1-5; D possibly corresponds to TRBD1 (6 bases). This CDR3 is 16 amino acids long. Germline V lookup: CDR1 SEHNR, CDR2 FQNEAQ (reference sequence). With 5 bases removed from V and 0 bases from J, the gap between germline ends came to 14 bases. CDR3 amino acids: CASSDPGQYSNQPQHF. Written as DNA, the CDR3 is TGTGCCAGCAGCGACCCGGGACAATATAGCAATCAGCCCCAGCATTTT.

This clone was seen only a few times. The rearrangement joins TRBV5-4 to TRBJ2-6; 8 nucleotides match TRBD1. The CDR3 runs to 18 residues. The ends lost 7 bases at V and 0 bases at J; junction bases unmatched: 12. Germline V lookup: CDR1 SGHNT, CDR2 YYREEE (reference sequence). The CDR3 DNA follows: TGTGCCAGCCGGACAGGGAGGTCGGATTACTCTGGGGCCAACGTCCTGACTTTC. Translated, it gives CASRTGRSDYSGANVLTF.

In this sample, this clone turned up many times. The genes are TRBV4-3 and TRBJ2-6; the D gene is possibly TRBD1 (6 bases). The CDR3 length is 16 residues. V was trimmed by 2 bases and J by 3 bases, leaving 11 bases between them. Germline lookup yields CDR1 LGHNA and CDR2 YSLEER. The chain's CDR3 is CASSQLQGIGANVLTF. In nucleotides, the CDR3 is TGCGCCAGCAGCCAACTGCAGGGGATTGGGGCCAACGTCCTGACTTTC.

CDR3 bases: TGTGCTAGTGGTTTGGGGGACAGGGATCATCAGCCCCAGCATTTT. It yields the protein CASGLGDRDHQPQHF. The J gene is TRBJ1-5, the V gene TRBV12-5; 9 nucleotides line up with TRBD1. CDR3 length: 15 amino acids. Germline V gene sequence: CDR1 LGHNT, CDR2 FRNRAP. V trimming: 1 base; J trimming: 5 bases; junction bases outside the gene matches: 3.

V gene TRBV4-3 combines with J gene TRBJ2-7, with 7 bases matching TRBD1. This CDR3 has 15 amino acids. Germline values: CDR1 LGHNA, CDR2 YSLEER. V lost 0 bases to trimming and J lost 4 bases; unmatched junction nucleotides: 6. The CDR3 sequence is CASSQERGPQYEQYF. The CDR3 region has the DNA TGCGCCAGCAGCCAAGAGAGGGGGCCACAATACGAGCAGTACTTC.

This clone was observed many times. The V gene is TRBV23-1, the J gene TRBJ2-3; 7 bases are a match to TRBD2. TRBV23-1 counts as an open reading frame of uncertain function. CDR3 length equals 15 residues. Trimming at V came to 2 bases and at J to 0 bases, leaving 2 bases not matched to a gene. This CDR3 is CASSQLSGSTDTQYF. CDR3 bases: TGCGCCAGCAGTCAACTTAGCGGGAGCACAGATACGCAGTATTTT.

This clone appeared a few times. V is TRBV5-6 and J is TRBJ2-7; 8 bases are a match to TRBD2. CDR3 length: 15 amino acids. Germline values: CDR1 SGHDT, CDR2 YYEEEE. The junction had 11 bases not matched to a gene; V was cut back by 6 bases and J by 3 bases. The CDR3: CASKSTGTRNYEQYF. As DNA, the CDR3 is TGTGCCAGCAAGTCAACCGGGACTAGAAACTACGAGCAGTACTTC.

This clone was picked up many times. V usage is TRBV29-1 and J usage is TRBJ1-4; D remains ambiguous. The CDR3 totals 11 residues. The V gene lost 7 bases and the J gene lost 7 bases, with 10 bases spanning the gap. The germline V gene has CDR1 SQVTM and CDR2 ANQGSEA. The CDR3 DNA reads TGCAGCGCCGTTGAGGTTGAAAAACTGTTTTTT. Amino acid sequence: CSAVEVEKLFF.

This clone was seen a handful of times. This rearrangement joins TRBV7-2 to TRBJ1-3, with D possibly being TRBD1 (5 bases). Trimming took 1 base from V and 0 from J, leaving 16 bases between them. The CDR3 extends over 18 amino acids. The germline V gene encodes CDR1 SGHTA and CDR2 FQGNSA. CDR3: CASSLEGPWGGSGNTIYF. The CDR3 bases are TGTGCCAGCAGCTTAGAAGGGCCGTGGGGGGGCTCTGGAAACACCATATATTTT.

V and J are TRBV29-1 and TRBJ2-3, with D possibly matching TRBD2 (6 bases). CDR1 and CDR2 from the germline V gene are SQVTM and ANQGSEA. Trimming left V 7 bases short and J 7 bases short, with 21 bases between. This CDR3 is built from 14 residues. The CDR3 DNA reads as TGCAGCGCCACGATAAAGGGAGGCTCTCATACGCAGTATTTT. It specifies CSATIKGGSHTQYF.

This rearrangement joins TRBV6-1 to TRBJ2-3, with 8 bases aligning to TRBD2. The V gene's germline CDR1 is MNHNS and CDR2 SASEGT. Trimming took 2 bases from V and 2 from J; bases not matched to a gene: 6. The CDR3 runs 16 residues. The CDR3 region has the DNA TGTGCCAGCAGTGAAAGACCGCGGGGGGACACAGATACGCAGTATTTT. Protein: CASSERPRGDTDTQYF.

This clone was seen a handful of times. This chain's CDR3 is CASSLYRGNTEAFF. CDR3 nucleotide sequence: TGTGCCAGCAGCTTATACAGGGGGAACACTGAAGCTTTCTTT. The V call is TRBV7-8, the J call TRBJ1-1, with 7 bases that match TRBD1. V shed 2 bases and J 1 base; nucleotides not matched to a gene: 1. The CDR3 is 14 residues long. Germline V gene sequence: CDR1 SGHVS, CDR2 FQNEAQ.

The V call is TRBV7-8, the J call TRBJ1-2; TRBD1 agrees at 9 bases. The V gene's germline CDR1 is SGHVS and CDR2 FQNEAQ. The CDR3 is 15 residues long. Germline trimming cut 3 bases from V and 3 bases from J; bases unmatched to any gene: 5. The CDR3 region is CASSFRTGAHYGYTF. The CDR3 coding sequence is TGTGCCAGCAGCTTTAGGACAGGGGCTCACTATGGCTACACCTTC.

The rearrangement joins TRBV5-1 to TRBJ2-6; 9 nucleotides agree with TRBD1. Per the germline V gene, CDR1 is SGHRS and CDR2 is YFSETQ. The CDR3 has 18 residues. V was clipped by 3 bases and J by 0 bases; unmatched bases: 7. The CDR3 is CASSSPGQGLSGANVLTF. The CDR3 DNA is TGCGCCAGCAGCTCTCCGGGACAGGGTCTCTCTGGGGCCAACGTCCTGACTTTC. Full variable domain (remainder filled in from reference TRBV5-1 and TRBJ2-6): KAGVTQTPRYLIKTRGQQVTLSCSPISGHRSVSWYQQTPGQGLQFLFEYFSETQRNKGNFPGRFSGRQFSNSRSEMNVSTLELGDSALYLCASSSPGQGLSGANVLTFGAGSRLTVL.

This clone appeared a few times. The rearrangement links TRBV4-1 to TRBJ2-1; 15 bases fit TRBD2. Looked up from germline, CDR1 is MGHRA and CDR2 is YSYEKL. V shed 2 bases, J shed 0 bases, and the junction held 8 bases outside the gene matches. CDR3 length: 20 amino acids. The CDR3 DNA follows: TGCGCCAGCAGCCAATGGACTAGCGGGGGGGCTTTAGTCTCCTACAATGAGCAGTTCTTC. Residues: CASSQWTSGGALVSYNEQFF.

This sequence joins TRBV18 and TRBJ1-2; 7 bases agree with TRBD1. Germline V lookup: CDR1 KGHSH, CDR2 LQKENI. CDR3 size: 13 residues. The V segment lost 5 bases and the J segment 4 bases; nucleotides outside the gene matches: 4. The CDR3 sequence is CASSSDRSYGYTF. The DNA for the CDR3 is TGTGCCAGCTCATCGGACAGGTCCTATGGCTACACCTTC.

The chain employs TRBV27 and TRBJ1-1; 8 bases align to TRBD1. This CDR3 region has 13 residues. Germline lookup yields CDR1 MNHEY and CDR2 SMNVEV (reference sequence). J gave up 9 bases and V 10 bases, and 13 bases lay outside the gene matches. CDR3 nucleotides: TGTGCCACCCAGAGTTACGGACAGGGTCAAGCTTTCTTT. This gives the protein CATQSYGQGQAFF.

This clone has just a few counts. The chain couples TRBV5-1 to TRBJ2-1, with 8 bases matching TRBD2. The CDR3 contains 16 residues. Germline-derived CDR1 and CDR2 are SGHRS and YFSETQ. V lost 4 bases, J lost 4 bases, and 10 bases stayed unmatched. CDR3 nucleotide sequence: TGCGCCAGCAGCAAGAATAGCGGGGACCAATACAATGAGCAGTTCTTC. Encoded protein: CASSKNSGDQYNEQFF.

This clone occurred a few times. The chain is built from TRBV7-9 and TRBJ1-6, with 7 bases matching TRBD1. Germline CDR1 and CDR2: SEHNR and FQNEAQ (reference sequence). The CDR3 consists of 14 residues. Unmatched junction bases numbered 7, after V lost 3 bases and J lost 11 bases. In nucleotides, the CDR3 is TGTGCCAGCAGCTTTCAGGGGGGTTCGACACCCCTCCACTTT. Protein product: CASSFQGGSTPLHF.

V is TRBV6-5 and J is TRBJ2-7; 7 bases align to TRBD2. With V trimmed by 2 bases and J by 4 bases, 2 bases remained unmatched. This CDR3 spans 13 amino acids. CDR1 MNHEY and CDR2 SVGAGI come from the germline V gene. Written as DNA, the CDR3 is TGTGCCAGCAGTTACAAACTAGCGTACGAGCAGTACTTC. This sequence encodes CASSYKLAYEQYF.

The rearrangement links TRBV18 to TRBJ2-5; TRBD1 matches at 8 bases. J gave up 2 bases and V 2 bases, and 4 bases lay outside the gene matches. The germline CDR1 and CDR2 sequences are KGHSH and LQKENI. There are 15 residues in the CDR3. Here the CDR3 reads CASSPSRGLQETQYF. CDR3 DNA sequence: TGTGCCAGCTCACCATCCAGGGGGCTACAAGAGACCCAGTACTTC.

On this clone: One junction end does not reproduce the germline sequence, and a read error may be involved. The chain uses TRBV7-2 and TRBJ2-7; 11 bases map to TRBD1. The CDR3 consists of 13 residues. Germline CDR1 and CDR2: SGHTA and FQGNSA. CDR3 DNA sequence: TGTGTCAGCAGCGGGACAGGGGGCTACGAGCAGTACTTC. As protein: CVSSGTGGYEQYF.

This clone turned up a few times. The chain links TRBV19 to TRBJ2-7, with a weak D call TRBD2 (6 bases). The germline V and J ends were trimmed by 6 bases and 5 bases, with 17 bases remaining between them. The V gene's germline CDR1 is LNHDA and CDR2 SQIVND (reference sequence). The CDR3 runs to 14 residues. For the CDR3, the DNA is TGTGCCAGTAGAAATGCCGGATGGGAGGACGAGCAGTACTTC. Protein: CASRNAGWEDEQYF.

This chain joins TRBV5-1 and TRBJ2-3, with 7 bases identical to TRBD2. V lost 0 bases and J lost 3; bases outside the gene matches: 7. The CDR3 extends over 16 amino acids. The germline gives CDR1 SGHRS, CDR2 YFSETQ. CDR3 sequence: CASSLALRGETDTQYF. The DNA of the CDR3 is TGCGCCAGCAGCTTGGCTCTTCGGGGGGAGACAGATACGCAGTATTTT.

The chain couples TRBV7-2 to TRBJ2-2; no reliable D call. V was shortened by 2 bases and J by 1 base, with 11 bases between the two germline ends. The CDR3 has 16 residues. CDR1 SGHTA and CDR2 FQGNSA come from the germline V gene. The CDR3 coding sequence is TGTGCCAGCAGCTTATCCCGACTCCAGAACACCGGGGAGCTGTTTTTT. Translated, it gives CASSLSRLQNTGELFF.

The rearrangement links TRBV5-6 to TRBJ2-5, with 7 bases aligning to TRBD2. Germline CDR1 SGHDT, CDR2 YYEEEE. Losses at the gene ends were 0 bases for V and 7 bases for J; bases not matched to a gene: 6. CDR3 length equals 14 residues. The CDR3 bases are TGTGCCAGCAGCTTGGGAGGTTCGGGGGGGACCCAGTACTTC. Its protein product is CASSLGGSGGTQYF.

This clone appeared a few times. The genes are TRBV4-3 and TRBJ1-2; D uncertain. This CDR3 region has 15 residues. The V end lost 0 bases, the J end lost 6 bases, and 14 bases lay between the germline ends. Germline CDR1 and CDR2: LGHNA and YSLEER. The CDR3, as DNA: TGCGCCAGCAGCCAAGATCGAACAGAAGATCATGGCTACACCTTC. Encoded protein: CASSQDRTEDHGYTF.

The V and J genes are TRBV6-6 and TRBJ2-1; 14 bases are a match to TRBD2. Germline trimming cut 5 bases from V and 6 bases from J; bases unmatched to any gene: 6. Germline CDR1 MNHNY, CDR2 SVGAGI (reference sequence). This CDR3 has 16 residues. The CDR3 spells CASSLAGTSGGNEQFF. CDR3 nucleotide sequence: TGTGCCAGCAGTCTAGCAGGGACTAGCGGGGGCAATGAGCAGTTCTTC.

This clone was detected only a few times. J is TRBJ2-7 and V is TRBV19; 10 bases are shared with TRBD1. The CDR3 is 15 residues long. Germline lookup yields CDR1 LNHDA and CDR2 SQIVND (reference sequence). V shed 5 bases, J shed 4 bases, and the junction held 8 bases outside the gene matches. CDR3 in amino acids: CASSARTGGIYEQYF. DNA of the CDR3: TGTGCCAGTAGTGCGCGGACAGGGGGTATTTACGAGCAGTACTTC.

This clone has at least ten counts. The chain carries TRBV7-2 and TRBJ2-4; unclear D gene. Trimming shortened V by 1 base and J by 6 bases, and 10 bases separated the two germline ends. The CDR3 sequence is 14 residues long. Germline CDR1 and CDR2: SGHTA and FQGNSA. The CDR3 DNA reads TGTGCCAGCAGCTTAGGTTTGCCCGGAAACATTCAGTACTTC. Amino acids: CASSLGLPGNIQYF.